The 18 T cell receptor beta chains listed next were all sequenced from one sample in a study of cytomegalovirus exposure and HLA in healthy donors. The PCR made use of 60 Vbeta and 13 Jbeta primers. Assay used: immunoSEQ multiplex PCR; TCRdb lists only in-frame clones, some missing. The sample shows 100,000 to 150,000 clones, roughly four fifths of them seen only once. Sequenced: PBMCs. The receptors come from a woman between 55 and 75 years old in good health and CMV-seropositive.

This chain connects TRBV7-3 to TRBJ2-1; 9 nucleotides align to TRBD2. J gave up 2 bases and V 6 bases, and 2 bases lay outside the gene matches. This CDR3 is 14 amino acids long. Germline assignment: CDR1 SGHTA and CDR2 FQGTGA. The CDR3 DNA is TGTGCCAGCAGTCTAGCGGGACCCTACAATGAGCAGTTCTTC. Encoded protein: CASSLAGPYNEQFF.

This clone was found once. This chain's CDR3 is CSAQPADTQYF. CDR3 sequence (DNA): TGCAGCGCCCAACCGGCAGATACGCAGTATTTT. V and J are TRBV29-1 and TRBJ2-3; no firm D call. Germline values: CDR1 SQVTM, CDR2 ANQGSEA. The CDR3 length is 11 residues. With 7 bases removed from V and 4 bases from J, the gap between germline ends came to 9 bases.

The chain is built from TRBV30 and TRBJ1-2, with D possibly being TRBD1 (6 bases). Between the trimmed V and J ends, which lost 8 bases and 3 bases, there was a span of 16 bases. Germline V gives CDR1 GTSNPN, CDR2 SVGIG (reference sequence). The CDR3 is made up of 13 amino acids. The CDR3 DNA reads as TGTGCCCGGTACACAGGGTTAGACTATGGCTACACCTTC. Its translation is CARYTGLDYGYTF.

The chain uses TRBV30 and TRBJ2-1; 7 bases line up with TRBD2. This CDR3 region has 17 residues. Unmatched junction bases numbered 10, after V lost 2 bases and J lost 0 bases. Germline assignment: CDR1 GTSNPN and CDR2 SVGIG (reference sequence). CDR3 sequence reads: CAWSRSGGTFSYNEQFF. CDR3 DNA: TGTGCCTGGAGTCGATCGGGAGGTACATTCTCCTACAATGAGCAGTTCTTC.

This clone was seen just once. The V call is TRBV27, the J call TRBJ2-7; 11 bases line up with TRBD1. The CDR3 length is 15 residues. Germline trimming cut 7 bases from V and 4 bases from J; bases unmatched to any gene: 9. Germline CDR1 is MNHEY and CDR2 is SMNVEV (reference sequence). The DNA for the CDR3 is TGTGCCAGCATGGGTCAGGGACAGGGGGAATACGAGCAGTACTTC. Translating it yields CASMGQGQGEYEQYF.

This clone was counted once. The gene calls are TRBV6-1 and TRBJ2-7; 10 bases are a match to TRBD1. Germline V gene sequence: CDR1 MNHNS, CDR2 SASEGT. Trimming cost V 6 bases and J 6 bases; bases outside gene matches: 11. The CDR3 spans 15 residues. The CDR3 spells CASRELGTGDPEQYF. Written as DNA, the CDR3 is TGTGCCAGCAGAGAACTCGGGACAGGGGATCCCGAGCAGTACTTC.

J is TRBJ1-5 and V is TRBV5-8, with D perhaps matching TRBD1 (5 bases). Germline CDR1 and CDR2: SGHTS and YDEGEE. There are 15 residues in the CDR3. With 3 bases removed from V and 2 bases from J, the gap between germline ends came to 12 bases. This CDR3 is CASSSGQGGNQPQHF. CDR3 DNA: TGTGCCAGCAGCTCTGGACAAGGGGGCAATCAGCCCCAGCATTTT.

This clone was recorded a few times. A junction boundary mismatches the germline segment, possibly from a read error. This chain uses TRBV7-9 with TRBJ1-1, with 7 bases identical to TRBD1. This CDR3 comprises 17 residues. Per the germline V gene, CDR1 is SEHNR and CDR2 is FQNEAQ (reference sequence). CDR3 sequence (DNA): TGTTCCAGCAGCTTTGGAGGCAGCCGCAGGGGGGACACTGAAGCTTTCTTT. It yields the protein CSSSFGGSRRGDTEAFF.

The chain couples TRBV5-5 to TRBJ1-1; D gene unclear. CDR3 length: 15 amino acids. Germline CDR1 is SGHKS and CDR2 is YYEKEE (reference sequence). Trimming left V 3 bases short and J 4 bases short, with 16 bases between. The CDR3 sequence: CASSSQTRGGTEAFF. CDR3 nucleotide sequence: TGTGCCAGCAGCTCCCAGACCCGGGGTGGCACTGAAGCTTTCTTT.

CDR3: CASTREAGNQPQHF. The DNA for the CDR3 is TGTGCCAGCACACGGGAGGCGGGCAATCAGCCCCAGCATTTT. The chain links TRBV28 to TRBJ1-5; D not certain. Germline values: CDR1 MDHEN, CDR2 SYDVKM. Trimming stripped 7 bases from V and 2 bases from J, with 12 bases between. The CDR3 sequence is 14 residues long.

The chain joins TRBV25-1 to TRBJ2-2; a weak D match, TRBD2 (5 bases). The length of the CDR3 is 15 residues. Trimming left V 3 bases short and J 5 bases short, with 13 bases between. Looked up from germline, CDR1 is MGHDK and CDR2 is SYGVNS. For the CDR3, the DNA is TGTGCCAGCAGTGACGGGGTAGGGCGGACCGGGGAGCTGTTTTTT. Its translation: CASSDGVGRTGELFF.

Only one count was recorded for this clone. V and J are TRBV6-5 and TRBJ1-1; D gene ambiguous. V lost 2 bases to trimming and J lost 11 bases, with 15 bases between them. From germline, CDR1 is MNHEY and CDR2 SVGAGI. CDR3 length equals 13 residues. The CDR3 loop is CASSYEVEGRAFF. Here the CDR3 DNA reads TGTGCCAGCAGTTACGAGGTTGAAGGAAGGGCTTTCTTT.

This sequence joins TRBV6-5 and TRBJ1-2, with 11 bases identical to TRBD1. Germline loops: CDR1 MNHEY, CDR2 SVGAGI. The CDR3 totals 14 residues. V shed 8 bases and J 5 bases; nucleotides not matched to a gene: 7. The CDR3 reads CASHFGQGAYGYTF. CDR3 DNA: TGTGCCAGCCACTTTGGACAGGGGGCATATGGCTACACCTTC.

The V and J genes are TRBV7-3 and TRBJ2-2; TRBD2 matches at 16 bases. V was clipped by 5 bases and J by 5 bases; unmatched bases: 8. Germline CDR1 is SGHTA and CDR2 is FQGTGA. The CDR3 is made up of 18 amino acids. The CDR3 loop reads CASSAGLAGGPRTGELFF. CDR3 coding DNA: TGTGCCAGCAGCGCGGGACTAGCGGGGGGGCCGCGAACCGGGGAGCTGTTTTTT.

The CDR3 DNA follows: TGTGCCTGGAGTACCGCCAGGAACCTGAACACTGAAGCTTTCTTT. It codes for CAWSTARNLNTEAFF. The J gene is TRBJ1-1, the V gene TRBV30, with unresolved D. CDR1 GTSNPN and CDR2 SVGIG come from the germline V gene (reference sequence). Trimming took 2 bases from V and 0 from J, leaving 13 bases between them. The CDR3 is 15 residues long.

Of note for this clone: The same CDR3 also results from other DNA sequences found in this sample. The V and J genes are TRBV12-5 and TRBJ2-7, with 11 nucleotides matching TRBD1. V was pared by 7 bases and J by 4 bases, with 6 bases of the junction left unmatched. CDR1 and CDR2 (germline): LGHNT, FRNRAP. The CDR3 loop spans 14 amino acids. The CDR3 DNA is TGTGCTAGTGTCGGGACAGGGGGAGGATACGAGCAGTACTTC. This codes for CASVGTGGGYEQYF.

The chain joins TRBV5-1 to TRBJ2-3; TRBD1 matches at 10 bases. With V trimmed by 0 bases and J by 3 bases, 4 bases remained unmatched. The length of the CDR3 is 16 residues. Germline values: CDR1 SGHRS, CDR2 YFSETQ. The chain's CDR3 is CASSLGQGALTDTQYF. CDR3 nucleotide sequence: TGCGCCAGCAGCTTGGGACAGGGGGCTTTGACAGATACGCAGTATTTT. Together with reference TRBV5-1 and TRBJ2-3, the CDR3 gives the full variable domain: KAGVTQTPRYLIKTRGQQVTLSCSPISGHRSVSWYQQTPGQGLQFLFEYFSETQRNKGNFPGRFSGRQFSNSRSEMNVSTLELGDSALYLCASSLGQGALTDTQYFGPGTRLTVL.

This chain joins TRBV6-1 and TRBJ1-3; D perhaps matches TRBD1 (5 bases). This CDR3 contains 14 residues. V lost 3 bases to trimming and J lost 0 bases, with 6 bases between them. Looked up from germline, CDR1 is MNHNS and CDR2 is SASEGT. CDR3 amino acids: CASSEGGSGNTIYF. In DNA form, the CDR3 reads TGTGCCAGCAGTGAGGGGGGCTCTGGAAACACCATATATTTT.